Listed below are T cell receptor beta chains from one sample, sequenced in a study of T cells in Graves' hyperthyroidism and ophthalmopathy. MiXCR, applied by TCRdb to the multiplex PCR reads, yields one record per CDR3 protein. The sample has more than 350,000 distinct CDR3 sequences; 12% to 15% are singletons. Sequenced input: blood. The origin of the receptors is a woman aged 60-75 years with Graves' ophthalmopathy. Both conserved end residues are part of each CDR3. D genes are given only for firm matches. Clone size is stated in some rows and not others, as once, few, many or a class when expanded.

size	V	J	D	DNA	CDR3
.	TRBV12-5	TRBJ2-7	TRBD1	TGTGCTAGTGGTTTGAGGTATTGGGACAGGGGTGCCTACGAGCAGTACTTC	CASGLRYWDRGAYEQYF
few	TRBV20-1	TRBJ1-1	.	TGCAGTGCTAGAGATCAGCTGGGGGCGAGGGCTGAAGCTTTCTTT	CSARDQLGARAEAFF
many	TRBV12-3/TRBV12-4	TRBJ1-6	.	TGTGCCAGCAGTCTTAAGGGACTAACAGGGAGCTCCTATAATTCACCCCTCCACTTT	CASSLKGLTGSSYNSPLHF
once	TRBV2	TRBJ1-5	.	TGTGCCAGCAGGACAGACAGATTTAGCAATCAGCCCCTGCATTTT	CASRTDRFSNQPLHF
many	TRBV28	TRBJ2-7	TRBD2	TGTGCCAGCAGTCCGGCTAGCGGACGACCGGGGGAGCAGTACTTC	CASSPASGRPGEQYF
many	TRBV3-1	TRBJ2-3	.	TGTGCCAGCAGCCAAGGGCCCTCTAGTGCCTACACAGATACGCAGTATTTT	CASSQGPSSAYTDTQYF
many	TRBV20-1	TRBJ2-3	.	TGCAGTGCTAGAGATCAGCCCGCCACAGATACGCAGTATTTT	CSARDQPATDTQYF
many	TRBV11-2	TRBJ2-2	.	TGTGCCAGCAGCTTAGAAAGGTTCGCGAACACCGGGGAGCTGTTTTTT	CASSLERFANTGELFF
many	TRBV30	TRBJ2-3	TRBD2	TGTGCCTGGAGTTCCGGACTAGCAGTAGATACGCAGTATTTT	CAWSSGLAVDTQYF
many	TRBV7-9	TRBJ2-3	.	TGTGTAGTTACATTTCTTAGCACAGATACGCAGTATTTT	CVVTFLSTDTQYF
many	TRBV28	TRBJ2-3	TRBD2	TGTGCCAGCACGGAGACTAGCGATGGACATTGGGATACGCAGTATTTT	CASTETSDGHWDTQYF
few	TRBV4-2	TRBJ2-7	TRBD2	TGTGCCAGCAGCCAAGAGGTATCCCGGACTAGCGGGGGGAGAGGCTACGAGCAGTACTTC	CASSQEVSRTSGGRGYEQYF
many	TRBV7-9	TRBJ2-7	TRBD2	TGTGCCAGCAGCTCGACCTTACTACCCGGACTAGGCGGCTACGAGCAGTACTTC	CASSSTLLPGLGGYEQYF
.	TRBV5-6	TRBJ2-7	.	TGTGCCAGCAGCCCCACCCCAGCTGACGAGCAGTACTTC	CASSPTPADEQYF
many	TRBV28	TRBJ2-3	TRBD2	TGTGCCAGCAGTTCCATAGCGGGAGGTCCCGGGACGCAGTATTTT	CASSSIAGGPGTQYF
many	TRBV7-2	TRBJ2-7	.	TGTGCCAGCAGCCGGGGTTCCACTGGGTACGAGCAGTACTTC	CASSRGSTGYEQYF
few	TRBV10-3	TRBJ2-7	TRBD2	TGTGCCATCAGCACTAGCGGGACTCTGTCCTACGAGCAGTACTTC	CAISTSGTLSYEQYF
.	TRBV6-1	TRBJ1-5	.	TGTGCCAGCAGTTACCCCCGGGGCCGGGCAGACAATCAGCCCCAGCATTTT	CASSYPRGRADNQPQHF
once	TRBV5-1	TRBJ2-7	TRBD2	TGCGCCAGCAGCTTGGAGGGGCTAGCGGGAGGCTCGGGGCAGTACTTC	CASSLEGLAGGSGQYF
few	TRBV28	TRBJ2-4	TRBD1	TGTGCCAGCAGCCCAGGGGGCCTCAAAAACATTCAGTACTTC	CASSPGGLKNIQYF
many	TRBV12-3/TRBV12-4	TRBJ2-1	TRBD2	TGTGCCAGCAGCCAGCGACTAGCCAATGAGCAGTTCTTC	CASSQRLANEQFF
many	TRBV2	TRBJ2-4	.	TGTGCCAGCAGTGAAAGGAGGCTAGCCAAAAACATTCAGTACTTC	CASSERRLAKNIQYF
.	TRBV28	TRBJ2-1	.	TGTGCCAGCAGTCCTCAGGGGGGGATCGGAAAGTTCTTC	CASSPQGGIGKFF
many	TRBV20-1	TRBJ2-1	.	TGCAGTGCCCCGGACCCGGGCAACAATGAGCAGTTCTTC	CSAPDPGNNEQFF
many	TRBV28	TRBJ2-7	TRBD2	TGTGCCAGCGAAACTAGCGGCATATCCTACGAGCAGTACTTC	CASETSGISYEQYF
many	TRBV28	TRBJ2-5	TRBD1	TGTGCCAGCCGGGACAGGATCAATGTTGGGACCCAGTACTTC	CASRDRINVGTQYF
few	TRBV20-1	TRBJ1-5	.	TGCAGTGCTAGAAAACAGGACAATCAGCCCCAGCATTTT	CSARKQDNQPQHF